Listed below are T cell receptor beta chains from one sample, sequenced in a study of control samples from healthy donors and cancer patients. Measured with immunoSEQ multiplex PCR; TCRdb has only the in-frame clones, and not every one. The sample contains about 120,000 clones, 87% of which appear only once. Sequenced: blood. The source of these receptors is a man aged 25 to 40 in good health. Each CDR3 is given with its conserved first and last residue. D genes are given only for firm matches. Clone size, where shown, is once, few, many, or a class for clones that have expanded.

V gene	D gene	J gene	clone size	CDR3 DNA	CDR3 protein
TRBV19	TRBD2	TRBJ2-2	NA	TGTGCCAGTATTCCTAGCGGGGGGGCGACCGGGGAGCTGTTTTTT	CASIPSGGATGELFF
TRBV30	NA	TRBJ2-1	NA	TGTGCCTGCCAACCACCCAGCTCCTACAATGAGCAGTTCTTC	CACQPPSSYNEQFF
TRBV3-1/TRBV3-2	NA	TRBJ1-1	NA	TGTGCCAGCAGCCAAGTTCCCAGCGGGGCTGAAGCTTTCTTT	CASSQVPSGAEAFF
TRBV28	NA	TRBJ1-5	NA	TGTGCCAGCACCGGAGGATTAGGAGGGCGTCTAGGTAGCAATCAGCCCCAGCATTTT	CASTGGLGGRLGSNQPQHF
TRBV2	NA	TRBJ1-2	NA	TGTGCGATGAAGGGCCTCTATGGCTACACCTTC	CAMKGLYGYTF
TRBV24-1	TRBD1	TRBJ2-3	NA	TGTGCCACCAGTGAGGACAGGGGAGGCACAGATACGCAGTATTTT	CATSEDRGGTDTQYF
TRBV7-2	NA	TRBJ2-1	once	TGTGCCAGCAGCTTAGAACTAACCTACAATGAGCAGTTCTTC	CASSLELTYNEQFF
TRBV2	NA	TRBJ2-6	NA	TGTGCCAGCACCGACGAGGAGGCGATCTCTGGGGCCAACGTCCTGACTTTC	CASTDEEAISGANVLTF
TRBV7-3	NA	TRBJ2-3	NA	TGTGCCAGCAGCCTAGAGCGGACCACAGATACGCAGTATTTT	CASSLERTTDTQYF
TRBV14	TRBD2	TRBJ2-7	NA	TGTGCCAGCAGCCAAGGGACTAGCGTGGGAACCTACGAGCAGTACTTC	CASSQGTSVGTYEQYF
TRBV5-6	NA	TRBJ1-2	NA	TGTGCCGGCCAGCGGGGTAATAACTATGGCTACACCTTC	CAGQRGNNYGYTF
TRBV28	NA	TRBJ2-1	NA	TGTGCCAGCAGTTTAAGTGGGTTCGGCAATGAGCAGTTCTTC	CASSLSGFGNEQFF
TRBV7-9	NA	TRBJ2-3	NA	TGTGCCAGCAGCTTATCGGAGAAAAGCACAGATACGCAGTATTTT	CASSLSEKSTDTQYF
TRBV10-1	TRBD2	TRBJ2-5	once	TGCGCCAGCAGCCCTAGGGAGGGCTCGGAGACCCAGTACTTC	CASSPREGSETQYF
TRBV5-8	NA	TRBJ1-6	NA	TGTGCCAGCAGCCCTCTATGGGGGGGTAATTCACCCCTCCACTTT	CASSPLWGGNSPLHF
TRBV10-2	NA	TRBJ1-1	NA	TGCGCCAGCAGTGACCGGGCGAACACTGAAGCTTTCTTT	CASSDRANTEAFF
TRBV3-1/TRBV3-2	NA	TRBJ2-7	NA	TGTGCCAGCAGCCAAGTAATGTCGGCTAACTACGAGCAGTACTTC	CASSQVMSANYEQYF
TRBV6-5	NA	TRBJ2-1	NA	TGTGCCAGCAGTCGTCGGGGGAATGAGCAGTTCTTC	CASSRRGNEQFF
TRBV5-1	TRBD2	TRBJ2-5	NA	TGCGCCAGCAGCTTAGGGTTTAGCGGGGGCGAAGAGACCCAGTACTTC	CASSLGFSGGEETQYF
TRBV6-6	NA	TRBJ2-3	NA	TGTGCCAGCAGTTACGGGGGGGCGAGAACAGATACGCAGTATTTT	CASSYGGARTDTQYF
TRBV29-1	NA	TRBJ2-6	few	TGCAGCGTTGAAGGGGAACTCTCTGGGGCCAACGTCCTGACTTTC	CSVEGELSGANVLTF
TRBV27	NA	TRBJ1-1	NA	TGTGCCAGCAGTCCCCGACCTATCCCGAACACTGAAGCTTTCTTT	CASSPRPIPNTEAFF
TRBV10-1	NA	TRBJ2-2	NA	TGCGCCAGCAGCCGGGGAGGGAACACCGGGGAGCTGTTTTTT	CASSRGGNTGELFF
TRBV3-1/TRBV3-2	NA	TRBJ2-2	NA	TGTGCCAGCAGCCAAGTCGGGGAGCTGTTTTTT	CASSQVGELFF
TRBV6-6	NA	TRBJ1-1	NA	TGTGCCAGCAGACTGACCCTAGCCCTTGAAGCTTTCTTT	CASRLTLALEAFF
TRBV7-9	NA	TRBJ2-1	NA	TGTGCCAGCAGCTTAGCACTAGTCTATGAGCAGTTCTTC	CASSLALVYEQFF
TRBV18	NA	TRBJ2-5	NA	TGTGCCAGCTCACCTATTAGGGGAGAGACCCAGTACTTC	CASSPIRGETQYF
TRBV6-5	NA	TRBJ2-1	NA	TGTGCCAGCAGTTACTCTGGGCTAAATAATGAGCAGTTCTTC	CASSYSGLNNEQFF
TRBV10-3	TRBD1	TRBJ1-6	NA	TGTGCCGCTCGGCCGGGACAGGGAGGATCACCCCTCCACTTT	CAARPGQGGSPLHF
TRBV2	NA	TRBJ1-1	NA	TGTGCCAGCAGGGCGTATGCGGGCACTGAAGCTTTCTTT	CASRAYAGTEAFF
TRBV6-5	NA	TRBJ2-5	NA	TGTGCCAGCAGTACAACCCGAGGCGGTCAGACCCAGTACTTC	CASSTTRGGQTQYF
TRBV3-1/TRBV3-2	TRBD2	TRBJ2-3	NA	TGTGCCAGCAGCCAAGGGAGCGGGGGGCCCATCGTAGTGGCTACGCAGTATTTT	CASSQGSGGPIVVATQYF
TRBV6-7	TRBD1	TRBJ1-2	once	TGTGCCAGCAGTGGGGATGTGACAGGGGTACTATGCTATGGCTACACCTTC	CASSGDVTGVLCYGYTF
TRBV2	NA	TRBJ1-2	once	TGTGCCAGCACCGACCGTGGTGGCTACACCTTC	CASTDRGGYTF
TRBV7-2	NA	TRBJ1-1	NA	TGTGCCATCATCCCCAATCAGGTACCGAACACTGAAGCTTTCTTT	CAIIPNQVPNTEAFF
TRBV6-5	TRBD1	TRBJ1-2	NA	TGTGCCAGCTCGGGACAGCTTAACTATGGCTACACCTTC	CASSGQLNYGYTF
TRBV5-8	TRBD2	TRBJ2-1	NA	TGTGCCAGCAGCCTAGGACTAGCGGAGAACAATGAGCAGTTCTTC	CASSLGLAENNEQFF
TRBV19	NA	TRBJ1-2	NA	TGTGCCAGTAGTATCCCCCCGCGACCGGCCATGGGCTATGGCTACACCTTC	CASSIPPRPAMGYGYTF
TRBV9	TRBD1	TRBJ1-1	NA	TGTGCCAGCAGCTTTGGGACAGGGCTGAACACTGAAGCTTTCTTT	CASSFGTGLNTEAFF
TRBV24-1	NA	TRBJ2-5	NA	TGTGCCACCAGTGATTTGGAACACCTAGAGACCCAGTACTTC	CATSDLEHLETQYF
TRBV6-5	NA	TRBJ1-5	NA	TGTGCCAGCAGTTACAACCTCCAAGGGCCCCAGCATTTT	CASSYNLQGPQHF
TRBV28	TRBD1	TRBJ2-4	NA	TGTGCCAGCAGAACAGGGGGGGCCAAAAACATTCAGTACTTC	CASRTGGAKNIQYF
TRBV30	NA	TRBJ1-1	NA	TGTGCCTGGAACGGTGGGTCGGACACTGAAGCTTTCTTT	CAWNGGSDTEAFF
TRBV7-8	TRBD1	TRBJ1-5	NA	TGTGCCAGCAGCTCTGGACAGGGCCATAGCAATCAGCCCCAGCATTTT	CASSSGQGHSNQPQHF
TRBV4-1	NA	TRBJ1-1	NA	TGCGCCAGCAGCCAAGAATGGGGGGGCACTGAAGCTTTCTTT	CASSQEWGGTEAFF
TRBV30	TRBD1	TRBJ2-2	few	TGTGCCCACCCGACAGGGGTGGACACCGGGGAGCTGTTTTTT	CAHPTGVDTGELFF
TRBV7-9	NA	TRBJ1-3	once	TGTGCCAGCAGCCTGGGTTCTGGAAACACCATATATTTT	CASSLGSGNTIYF
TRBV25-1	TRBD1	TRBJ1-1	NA	TGTGCCAGCAGTGAGCAAGGGGGCAATACTGAAGCTTTCTTT	CASSEQGGNTEAFF
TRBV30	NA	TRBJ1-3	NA	TGTGCCTGGAAATGGGTTGGAAACACCATATATTTT	CAWKWVGNTIYF
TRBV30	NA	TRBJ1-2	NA	TGTGCCTGGAGTGTACGATATGGCTACACCTTC	CAWSVRYGYTF
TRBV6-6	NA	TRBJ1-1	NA	TGTGCCAGCAGTTCGGGCAGATTGAACACTGAAGCTTTCTTT	CASSSGRLNTEAFF
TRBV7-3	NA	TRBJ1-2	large	TGTGCCAGCAGCCCCCACCAGGGCGCTAACTATGGCTACACCTTC	CASSPHQGANYGYTF
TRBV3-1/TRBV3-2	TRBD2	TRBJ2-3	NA	TGTGCCAGCAGGGGAGTCGGGACTCGGGGGGGAGATACGCAGTATTTT	CASRGVGTRGGDTQYF
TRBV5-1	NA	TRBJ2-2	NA	TGCGCCAGCAGCATTGGAGCGGATAACACCGGGGAGCTGTTTTTT	CASSIGADNTGELFF
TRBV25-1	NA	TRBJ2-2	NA	TGTGCCGGGCAGGCTAACACCGGGGAGCTGTTTTTT	CAGQANTGELFF
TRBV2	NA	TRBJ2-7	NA	TGTGCCAGCAGTGACAGGGTTAGCTCCTACGAGCAGTACTTC	CASSDRVSSYEQYF
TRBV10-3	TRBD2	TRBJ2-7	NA	TGTGCCTCCGGGACTAGCGGGGGGATCTCCTACGAGCAGTACTTC	CASGTSGGISYEQYF
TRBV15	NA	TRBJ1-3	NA	TGTGCCACCAGCCTTTCTGGAAACACCATATATTTT	CATSLSGNTIYF
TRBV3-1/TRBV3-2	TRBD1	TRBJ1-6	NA	TGTGCCAGCAGCCTCGAGGGACAGGGCGGATCACCCCTCCACTTT	CASSLEGQGGSPLHF
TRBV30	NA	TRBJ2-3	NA	TGTGCCTGGAACAAACGGGCGGGCGCCACAGATACGCAGTATTTT	CAWNKRAGATDTQYF